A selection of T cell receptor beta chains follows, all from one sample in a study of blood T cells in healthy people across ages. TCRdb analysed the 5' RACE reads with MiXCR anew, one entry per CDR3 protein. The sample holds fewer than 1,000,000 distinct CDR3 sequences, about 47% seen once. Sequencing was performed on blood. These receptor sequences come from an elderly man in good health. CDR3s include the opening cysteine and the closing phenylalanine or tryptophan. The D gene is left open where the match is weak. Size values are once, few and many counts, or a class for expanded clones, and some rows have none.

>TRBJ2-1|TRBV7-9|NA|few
CASSLGYGRLGNEQFF
TGTGCCAGCAGCTTAGGTTATGGGAGGCTGGGCAATGAGCAGTTCTTC
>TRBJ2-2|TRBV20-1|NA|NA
CSAIPLRQSFTGELFF
TGCAGTGCTATACCGCTTCGCCAGAGCTTCACCGGGGAGCTGTTTTTT
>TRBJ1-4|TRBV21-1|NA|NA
CASSKHLGGEEEKLFF
TGTGCCAGCAGCAAACATTTGGGGGGCGAAGAAGAAAAACTGTTTTTT
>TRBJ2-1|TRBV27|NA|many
CASSSSILNEQFF
TGTGCCAGCAGTTCCAGCATCTTGAATGAGCAGTTCTTC
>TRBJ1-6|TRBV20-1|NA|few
CSARVAENSPLHF
TGCAGTGCTAGAGTTGCAGAGAATTCACCCCTCCACTTT
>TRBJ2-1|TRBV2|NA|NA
CASSDQGLDEQFF
TGTGCCAGCAGTGATCAGGGCTTGGATGAGCAGTTCTTC
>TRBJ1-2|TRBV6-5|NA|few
CASSSDTWNYGYTF
TGTGCCAGCAGTTCCGACACCTGGAACTATGGCTACACCTTC
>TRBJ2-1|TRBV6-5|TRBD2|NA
CASSYSSGRVNEQFF
TGTGCCAGCAGTTACTCCAGCGGGAGGGTCAATGAGCAGTTCTTC
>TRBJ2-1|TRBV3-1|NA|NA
CASSQDSARDEQFF
TGTGCCAGCAGCCAAGATTCAGCGAGAGATGAGCAGTTCTTC
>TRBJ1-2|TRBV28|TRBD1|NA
CASSPAGTGYSQGYGCTF
TGTGCCAGCAGTCCTGCCGGGACAGGCTATTCCCAAGGCTATGGCTGCACCTTC
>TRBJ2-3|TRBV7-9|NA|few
CASSPAGGAQYF
TGTGCCAGCAGCCCCGCCGGGGGAGCGCAGTATTTT
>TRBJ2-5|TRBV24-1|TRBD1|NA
CATGDRDIETQYF
TGTGCCACCGGCGACAGGGACATAGAGACCCAGTACTTC
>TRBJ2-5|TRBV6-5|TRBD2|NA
CASSYIAGGFGDEQYF
TGTGCCAGCAGTTACATAGCGGGGGGGTTCGGGGATGAGCAGTACTTC
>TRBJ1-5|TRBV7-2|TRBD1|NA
CASRSDRDGQPQHF
TGTGCCAGCAGGTCCGACAGGGATGGCCAGCCCCAGCATTTT
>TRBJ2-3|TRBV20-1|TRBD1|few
CSARAPGSGQGYTDTQYF
TGCAGTGCCCGAGCCCCAGGTTCGGGACAGGGCTACACAGATACGCAGTATTTT
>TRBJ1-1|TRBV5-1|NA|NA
CASRWVMNTEAFF
TGCGCCAGCAGGTGGGTCATGAACACTGAAGCTTTCTTT
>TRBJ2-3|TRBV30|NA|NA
CAVSEGRVDTDTQYF
TGTGCCGTCTCTGAGGGACGAGTCGACACAGATACGCAGTATTTT
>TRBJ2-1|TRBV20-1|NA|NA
CSADVGRSSYNEQFF
TGCAGTGCGGATGTTGGGCGGAGCTCCTACAATGAGCAGTTCTTC
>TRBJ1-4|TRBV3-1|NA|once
CASSRIRGSHEKLFF
TGTGCCAGCAGCCGAATACGTGGGAGTCACGAAAAACTGTTTTTT
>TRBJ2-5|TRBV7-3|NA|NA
CASSRGLLEETQYF
TGTGCCAGCAGCCGGGGGCTGTTGGAAGAGACCCAGTACTTC
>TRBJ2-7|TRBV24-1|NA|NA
CATSDRHYNEQYF
TGTGCCACCAGTGACCGTCATTACAATGAGCAGTACTTC
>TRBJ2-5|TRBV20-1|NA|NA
CSARELPWQYF
TGCAGTGCTAGAGAACTTCCGTGGCAGTACTTC
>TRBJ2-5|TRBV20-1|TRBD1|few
CSARAIRDHDRVVEETQYF
TGCAGTGCTAGGGCCATACGGGACCACGACAGGGTCGTTGAAGAGACCCAGTACTTC
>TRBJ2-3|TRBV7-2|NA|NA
CASSLVGTNTDTQYF
TGTGCCAGCAGCTTAGTGGGGACCAACACAGATACGCAGTATTTT
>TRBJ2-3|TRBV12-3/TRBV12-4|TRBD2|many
CASSFTGGTDTQYF
TGTGCCAGCAGTTTCACGGGGGGAACAGATACGCAGTATTTT
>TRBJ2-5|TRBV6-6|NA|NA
CASSYSPKETQYF
TGTGCCAGCAGTTACTCCCCCAAAGAGACCCAGTACTTC
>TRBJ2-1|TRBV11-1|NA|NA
CASSSPTRGPSSYNEQFF
TGTGCCAGCAGCTCCCCCACCAGGGGCCCAAGCTCCTACAATGAGCAGTTCTTC
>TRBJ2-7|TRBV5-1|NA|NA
CASSWSVSSYEQYF
TGCGCCAGCAGCTGGAGCGTCTCCTCCTACGAGCAGTACTTC
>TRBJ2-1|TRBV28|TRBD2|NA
CASSSPQFGGRWDEQFF
TGTGCCAGCAGTTCCCCTCAATTCGGCGGGAGATGGGATGAGCAGTTCTTC
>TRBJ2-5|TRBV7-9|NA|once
CTSSFRGETQYF
TGTACCAGCAGCTTTAGAGGGGAGACCCAGTACTTC
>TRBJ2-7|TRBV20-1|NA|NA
CSARTVGSSYEQYF
TGCAGTGCTAGAACAGTAGGTAGCTCCTACGAGCAGTACTTC
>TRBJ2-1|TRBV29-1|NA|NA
CSVPGPASYNEQFF
TGCAGCGTTCCGGGACCGGCCTCCTACAATGAGCAGTTCTTC
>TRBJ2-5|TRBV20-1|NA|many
CSARDSQGGSETQYF
TGCAGTGCTAGAGATAGTCAGGGGGGATCAGAGACCCAGTACTTC
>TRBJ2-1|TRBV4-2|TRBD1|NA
CASSQEDRVYNEQFF
TGTGCCAGCAGCCAAGAAGACAGGGTTTACAATGAGCAGTTCTTC
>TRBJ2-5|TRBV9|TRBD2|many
CASSVGVAGVEETQYF
TGTGCCAGCAGCGTAGGCGTAGCGGGAGTGGAAGAGACCCAGTACTTC
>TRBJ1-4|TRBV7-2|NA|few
CASSLAGGVNEKLFF
TGTGCCAGCAGCTTAGCCGGGGGGGTTAATGAAAAACTGTTTTTT
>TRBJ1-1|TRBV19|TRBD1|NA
CASSPRTGGIAEAFF
TGTGCCAGTAGTCCTCGGACAGGGGGTATCGCTGAAGCTTTCTTT
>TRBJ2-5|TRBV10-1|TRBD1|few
CASSDPRTGQETQYF
TGCGCCAGCAGTGACCCTAGGACAGGCCAAGAGACCCAGTACTTC
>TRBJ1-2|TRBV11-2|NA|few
CASSRTNTGSGYTF
TGTGCCAGCAGCCGGACCAACACAGGGAGCGGCTACACCTTC
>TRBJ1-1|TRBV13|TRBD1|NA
CASSHAGTGGTEAFF
TGTGCCAGCAGTCACGCTGGGACAGGGGGCACTGAAGCTTTCTTT
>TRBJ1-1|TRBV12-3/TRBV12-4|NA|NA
CASRMTENTEAFF
TGTGCCAGCAGGATGACAGAGAACACTGAAGCTTTCTTT
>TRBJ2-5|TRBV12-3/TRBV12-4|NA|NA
CASRGRGGEETQYF
TGTGCCAGTCGGGGCAGGGGTGGAGAAGAGACCCAGTACTTC
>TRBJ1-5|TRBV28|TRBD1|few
CASSLAGGRIDSNQPQHF
TGTGCCAGCAGTTTGGCAGGGGGCAGAATTGATAGCAATCAGCCCCAGCATTTT
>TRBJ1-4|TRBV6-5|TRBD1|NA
CASRYGQGGEKLFF
TGTGCCAGCCGCTACGGACAGGGAGGCGAAAAACTGTTTTTT
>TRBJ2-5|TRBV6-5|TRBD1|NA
CASRRVQGVETQYF
TGTGCCAGCAGGAGGGTACAGGGGGTAGAGACCCAGTACTTC
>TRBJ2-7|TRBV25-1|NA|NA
CASRRGTSYEQYF
TGTGCCAGCAGAAGGGGGACCTCCTACGAGCAGTACTTC
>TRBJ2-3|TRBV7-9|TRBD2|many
CASSPGTSRTDTQYF
TGTGCCAGCAGCCCCGGGACTAGCAGAACAGATACGCAGTATTTT
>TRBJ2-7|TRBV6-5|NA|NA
CASSYQGGVGSYEQYF
TGTGCCAGCAGTTACCAAGGGGGAGTCGGCTCCTACGAGCAGTACTTC
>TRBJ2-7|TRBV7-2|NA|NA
CASSSDPNSYEQYF
TGTGCCAGCAGCTCTGACCCGAACTCCTACGAGCAGTACTTC
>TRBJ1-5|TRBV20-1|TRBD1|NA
CSARDRQGLQPQHF
TGCAGTGCTAGAGATCGACAGGGTTTGCAGCCCCAGCATTTT
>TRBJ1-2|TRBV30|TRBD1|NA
CVWSIQGNYGYTF
TGTGTCTGGAGTATACAGGGGAACTATGGCTACACCTTC
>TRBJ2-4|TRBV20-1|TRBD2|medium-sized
CSARAGDLSIQYF
TGCAGTGCGAGAGCGGGGGACCTGTCCATTCAGTACTTC
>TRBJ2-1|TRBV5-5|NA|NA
CASSLISDSYNEQFF
TGTGCCAGCAGCTTGATCAGCGACTCCTACAATGAGCAGTTCTTC
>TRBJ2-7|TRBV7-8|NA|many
CASSTSHEQYF
TGTGCCAGCAGCACATCCCACGAGCAGTACTTC
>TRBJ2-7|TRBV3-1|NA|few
CASSQDLAASYEQYF
TGTGCCAGCAGCCAAGATTTAGCGGCCTCCTACGAGCAGTACTTC
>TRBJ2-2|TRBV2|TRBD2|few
CASSRIAGVNTGELFF
TGTGCCAGCAGTCGTATAGCGGGGGTAAACACCGGGGAGCTGTTTTTT
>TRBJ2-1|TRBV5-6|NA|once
CASSRDLASSEQFF
TGTGCCAGCAGCCGGGACTTAGCATCGAGTGAGCAGTTCTTC
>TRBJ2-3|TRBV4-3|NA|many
CASSLDVGPTDTQYF
TGCGCCAGCAGCCTGGACGTCGGGCCCACAGATACGCAGTATTTT